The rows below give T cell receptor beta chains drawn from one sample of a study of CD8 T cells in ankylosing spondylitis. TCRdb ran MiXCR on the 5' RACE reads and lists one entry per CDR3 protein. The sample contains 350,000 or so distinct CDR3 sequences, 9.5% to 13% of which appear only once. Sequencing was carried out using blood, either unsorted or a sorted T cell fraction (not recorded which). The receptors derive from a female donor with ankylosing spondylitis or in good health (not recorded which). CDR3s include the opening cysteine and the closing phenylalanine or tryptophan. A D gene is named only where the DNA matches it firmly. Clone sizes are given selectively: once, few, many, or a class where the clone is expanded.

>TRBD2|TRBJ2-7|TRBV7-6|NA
TGTGCCAGCAGCCTCGGGACTAACGCGGGAGAGCAGTACTTC
CASSLGTNAGEQYF
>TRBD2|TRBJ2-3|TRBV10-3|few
TGTGCCATCAGCCCAGCGGGGGGTACAGATACGCAGTATTTT
CAISPAGGTDTQYF
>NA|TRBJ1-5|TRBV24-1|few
TGTGCCACGGGTACAGGGAGCGGCAATCAGCCCCAGCATTTT
CATGTGSGNQPQHF
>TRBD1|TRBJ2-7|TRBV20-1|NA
TGCAGTGCTAGAGATGTCGGGGACAGGGGATGGGAGCAGTACTTC
CSARDVGDRGWEQYF
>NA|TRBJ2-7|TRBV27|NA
TGTGCCAGCCGAAAACTAGACAATTACGAGCAGTACTTC
CASRKLDNYEQYF
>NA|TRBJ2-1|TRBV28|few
TGTGCCAGCAAAGGAGTCGAAACATACAATGAGCAGTTCTTC
CASKGVETYNEQFF
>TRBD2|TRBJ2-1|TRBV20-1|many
TGCAGTGCTAGAGTGGGAGCGGGAATATACAATGAGCAGTTCTTC
CSARVGAGIYNEQFF
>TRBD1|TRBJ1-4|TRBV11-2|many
TGTGCCAGCGGACAGGGTCGAAAACTGTTTTTT
CASGQGRKLFF
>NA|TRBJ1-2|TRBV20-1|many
TGCAGTGCTGTTATACAGGTTTCAGCTGGCTACACCTTC
CSAVIQVSAGYTF
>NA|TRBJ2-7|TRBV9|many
TGTGCCAGCAGCGTAGGGACTCATAACTACGAGCAGTACTTC
CASSVGTHNYEQYF
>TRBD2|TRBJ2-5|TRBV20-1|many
TGCAGTGCTCCGCTAGGGACTAGCTTTGAGACCCAGTACTTC
CSAPLGTSFETQYF
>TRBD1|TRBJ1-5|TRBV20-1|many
TGCAGTGCTAGGGGAGGACAGGTCCGAAGTGCGAGCAATCAGCCCCAGCATTTT
CSARGGQVRSASNQPQHF
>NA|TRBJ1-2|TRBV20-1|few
TGCAGTGCTAGTGCCCAGGGCTATGGCTACACCTTC
CSASAQGYGYTF
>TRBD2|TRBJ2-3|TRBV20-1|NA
TGCAGTGCTAGAGTCATTCGGTTAGCGGGAGGGCACACAGATACGCAGTATTTT
CSARVIRLAGGHTDTQYF
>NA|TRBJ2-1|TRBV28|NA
TGTGCCAGCAGTGTTGCGGGCGGGGAAACCTACAATGAGCAGTTCTTC
CASSVAGGETYNEQFF
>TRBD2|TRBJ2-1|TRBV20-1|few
TGCAGTGCTCCCCGACTAGCGGGGGGGCATGAGCAGTTCTTC
CSAPRLAGGHEQFF
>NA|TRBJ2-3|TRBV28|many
TGTGCCAGCAGTTTCTCGGAAGCGCAGTATTTT
CASSFSEAQYF
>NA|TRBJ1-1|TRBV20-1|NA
TGCAGTGCTCATTACAGGGCCCTGAACACTGAAGCTTTCTTT
CSAHYRALNTEAFF
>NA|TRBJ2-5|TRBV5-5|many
TGTGCCAGCAGCTTGAACAGGGAGGGGACCCAGTACTTC
CASSLNREGTQYF
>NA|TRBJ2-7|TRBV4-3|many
TGCGCCAGCAGCCAAGATCTCTTCGGGCCCTACGAGCAGTACTTC
CASSQDLFGPYEQYF
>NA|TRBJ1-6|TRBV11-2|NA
TGTGCCAGCTCCTCCGGGGGTTATAATTCACCCCTCCACTTT
CASSSGGYNSPLHF
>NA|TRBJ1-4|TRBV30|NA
TGTGCCTGGAGTTCGGACAGCTGGGAAAAACTGTTTTTT
CAWSSDSWEKLFF
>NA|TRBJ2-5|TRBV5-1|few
TGCGCCAGCGGGATACAGGTTCAAGAGACCCAGTACTTC
CASGIQVQETQYF
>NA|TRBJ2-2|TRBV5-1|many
TGCGCCAGCAGCGGGACCCGGAATTCCAACACCGGGGAGCTGTTTTTT
CASSGTRNSNTGELFF
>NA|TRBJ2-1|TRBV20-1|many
TGCAGTGCTCCACTAATAGGAGGATACAATGAGCAGTTCTTC
CSAPLIGGYNEQFF
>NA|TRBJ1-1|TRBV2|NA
TGTGCCAGCAAAAGGGAAAGAGAAGCTTTCTTT
CASKREREAFF
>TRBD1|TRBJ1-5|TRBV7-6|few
TGTGCCAGCAGCTTAGAGGGACAGGGGCCTTATAGCAATCAGCCCCAGCATTTT
CASSLEGQGPYSNQPQHF
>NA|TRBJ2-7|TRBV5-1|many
TGCGCCAGCAGCTTGTTACAAGTCTCCTACGAGCAGTACTTC
CASSLLQVSYEQYF
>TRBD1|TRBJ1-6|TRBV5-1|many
TGCGCCAGCAGCTTGGAGGCAGGGGGGGATTATAATTCACCCCTCCACTTT
CASSLEAGGDYNSPLHF
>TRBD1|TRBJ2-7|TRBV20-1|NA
TGCAGTGCTAGAGACCGGAGGCTCCCGTACAGGGGATTGTACGAGCAGTACTTC
CSARDRRLPYRGLYEQYF
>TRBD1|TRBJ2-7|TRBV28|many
TGTGCCAGCAGCCTTGATAAAGGACAGGTCGCCTACGAGCAGTACTTC
CASSLDKGQVAYEQYF
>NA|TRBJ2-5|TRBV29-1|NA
TGCAGCGGGGCGACGGGTACCCAGTACTTC
CSGATGTQYF
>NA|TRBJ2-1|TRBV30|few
TGTGCCTGGAGAGGGTACAATGAGCAGTTCTTC
CAWRGYNEQFF
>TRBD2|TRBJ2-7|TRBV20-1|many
TGCAGTGCTAGGGGACTAGCGGGAGCTTACGAGCAGTACTTC
CSARGLAGAYEQYF
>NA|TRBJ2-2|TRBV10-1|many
TGCGCCAGCAGTGAGTGGCTATTGAACACCGGGGAGCTGTTTTTT
CASSEWLLNTGELFF
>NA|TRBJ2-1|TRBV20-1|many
TGCAGTGCTAGTCCAGGGAGTAGTAACAATGAGCAGTTCTTC
CSASPGSSNNEQFF
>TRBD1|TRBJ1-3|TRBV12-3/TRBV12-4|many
TGTGCCAGCAGTTCCCCCCGGGACAGGGGAGGTGGAAACACCATATATTTT
CASSSPRDRGGGNTIYF
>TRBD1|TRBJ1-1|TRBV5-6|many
TGTGCCAGCAGCTCAACTCCCGGACAGGTGGTTCGTGAAGCTTTCTTT
CASSSTPGQVVREAFF
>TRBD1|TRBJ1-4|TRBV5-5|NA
TGTGCCAGCAGTCTGCCGACAGGGGTGGATGAAAAACTGTTTTTT
CASSLPTGVDEKLFF
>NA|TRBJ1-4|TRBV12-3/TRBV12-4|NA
TGTGCCAGCGCCCTCCGGGAGGGGTTGGCAACTAATGAAAAACTGTTTTTT
CASALREGLATNEKLFF
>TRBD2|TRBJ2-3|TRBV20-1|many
TGCAGTGCTAGCGGGGGGTCCACAGATACGCAGTATTTT
CSASGGSTDTQYF
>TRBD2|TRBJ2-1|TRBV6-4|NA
TGTGCCAGCAGTGAATTTAGCGGGAGGGCCTATGAGCAGTTCTTC
CASSEFSGRAYEQFF
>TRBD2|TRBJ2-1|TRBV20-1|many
TGCAGTGCTAGAACGACTAGCAAGGGTGAGCAGTTCTTC
CSARTTSKGEQFF
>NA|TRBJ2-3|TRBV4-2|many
TGTGCCAGCAGCCAAGGAGGAGGTTTTGGCACAGATACGCAGTATTTT
CASSQGGGFGTDTQYF
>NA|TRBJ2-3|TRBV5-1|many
TGCGCCAGCAGCCTGATTGGGGCCACAGATACGCAGTATTTT
CASSLIGATDTQYF
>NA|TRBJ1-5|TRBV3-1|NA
TGTGCCAGCAGCCAAGGACGGATCTCTCAGCCCCAGCATTTT
CASSQGRISQPQHF
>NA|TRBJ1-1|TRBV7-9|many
TGTGCCAGCAGCTTAGAGGGGTACGGTGAAGCTTTCTTT
CASSLEGYGEAFF
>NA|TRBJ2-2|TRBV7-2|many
TGTGCCAGCAGCTTCGGGCGGGCGAACGGGGAGCTGTTTTTT
CASSFGRANGELFF
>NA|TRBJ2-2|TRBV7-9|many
TGTGCCAGCAGCGACCCAGGGGAGGTAGCCGGGGAGCTGTTTTTT
CASSDPGEVAGELFF
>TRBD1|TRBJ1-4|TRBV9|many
TGTGCCAGCAGCCCCCGACAGGGTTTTAATGAAAAACTGTTTTTT
CASSPRQGFNEKLFF
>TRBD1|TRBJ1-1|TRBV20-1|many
TGCAGTGCTAGACGTAACTTTGGACAGGGGAACACTGAAGCTTTCTTT
CSARRNFGQGNTEAFF
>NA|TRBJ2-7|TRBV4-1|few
TGCGCCAGCAGCGAACGATCGGGTTACGGCGAGCAGTACTTC
CASSERSGYGEQYF
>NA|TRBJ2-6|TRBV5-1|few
TGCGCCAGCAGCTTGCTGGGATTTAATGGGGCCAACGTCCTGACTTTC
CASSLLGFNGANVLTF
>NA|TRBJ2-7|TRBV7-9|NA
TGTGCCAGCAGCCGGGCGGGGCAACTTTTCTACGAGCAGTACTTC
CASSRAGQLFYEQYF
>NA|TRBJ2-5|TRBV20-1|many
TGCAGTGCTAGCCAGCTAGGTAACCAAGAGACCCAGTACTTC
CSASQLGNQETQYF
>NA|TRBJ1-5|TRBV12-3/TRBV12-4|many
TGTGCCAGCAGCCCACAGAGGGGCAATCAGCCCCAGCATTTT
CASSPQRGNQPQHF